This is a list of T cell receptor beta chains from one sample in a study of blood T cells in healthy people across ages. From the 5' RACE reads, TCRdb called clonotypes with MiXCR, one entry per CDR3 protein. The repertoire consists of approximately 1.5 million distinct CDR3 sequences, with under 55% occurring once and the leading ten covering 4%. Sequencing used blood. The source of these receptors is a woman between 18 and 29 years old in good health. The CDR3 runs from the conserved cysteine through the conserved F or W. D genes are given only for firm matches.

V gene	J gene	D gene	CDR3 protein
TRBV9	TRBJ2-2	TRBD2	CASSLRRGGHTGELFF
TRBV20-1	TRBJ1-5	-	CSARGTLINQPQHF
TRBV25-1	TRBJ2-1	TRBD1	CASRVQGSEQFF
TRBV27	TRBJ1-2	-	CASSLSVTGFYGYTF
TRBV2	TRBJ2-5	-	CASGRLQQTQYF
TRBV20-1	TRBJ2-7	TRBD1	CSATGGYEQYF
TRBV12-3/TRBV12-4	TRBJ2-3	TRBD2	CASSLGLAGARSQYF
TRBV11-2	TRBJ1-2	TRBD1	CASSFWKGANYGYTF
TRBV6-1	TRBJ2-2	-	CASSDGLRGELFF
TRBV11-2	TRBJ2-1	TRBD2	CASSLLSSGRNEQFF
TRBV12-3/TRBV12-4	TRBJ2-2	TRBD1	CASTAGTGWNGELFF
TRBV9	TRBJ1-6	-	CASSESVYNSPLHF
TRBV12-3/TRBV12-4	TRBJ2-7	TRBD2	CASRASGSGLFEQYF
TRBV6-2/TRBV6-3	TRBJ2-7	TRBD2	CASSGGSNYYEQYF
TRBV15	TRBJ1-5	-	CATSLRQYSNQPQHF
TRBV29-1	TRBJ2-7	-	CSVARDTYEQYF
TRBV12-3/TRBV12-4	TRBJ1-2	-	CASSWDRRGGYTF
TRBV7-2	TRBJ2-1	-	CASSRESSYNEQFF
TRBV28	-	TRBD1	CATLNRGPREQYF
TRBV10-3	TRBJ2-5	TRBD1	CAISERDSPGETQCF
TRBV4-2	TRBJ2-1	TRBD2	CASSQDVLAGSLGNEQFF
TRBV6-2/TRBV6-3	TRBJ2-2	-	CASSYLETGELFF
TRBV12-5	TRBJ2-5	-	CASGLVFREGFQETQYF
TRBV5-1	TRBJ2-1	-	CASSLEGRDNEQFF
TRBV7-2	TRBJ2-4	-	CASSLESVLAKNIQYF
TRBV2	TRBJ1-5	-	CASSEGLGGADSNQPQHF
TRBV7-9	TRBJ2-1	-	CASSLGGLDRNEQFF
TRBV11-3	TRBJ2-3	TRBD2	CASSLGLAGARVTDTQYF
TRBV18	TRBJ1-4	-	CASSPSLQDEKLFF
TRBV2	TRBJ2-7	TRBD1	CASSKVDRGGYEQYF
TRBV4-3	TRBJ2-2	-	CASSQSVQINTGELFF
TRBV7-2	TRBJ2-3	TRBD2	CASSLGGSGGTDTQYF
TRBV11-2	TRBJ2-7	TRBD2	CASSESGGLSYEQYF
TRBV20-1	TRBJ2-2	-	CSAGLNTGELFF
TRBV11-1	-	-	CASSQGGAQTETQYF
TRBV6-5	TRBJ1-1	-	CASALGTEAFF
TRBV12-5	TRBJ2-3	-	CASGLGREQYF
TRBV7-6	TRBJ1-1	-	CASSRRWGDTEAFF
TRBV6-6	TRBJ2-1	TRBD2	CASSTPSGSGDEQFF
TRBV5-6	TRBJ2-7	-	CASSLSDLIYEQYF
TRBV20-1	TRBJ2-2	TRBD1	CSARATGMNTGELFF
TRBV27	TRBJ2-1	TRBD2	CASSLSPASGINEQFF
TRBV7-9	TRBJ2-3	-	CASRLGTQYF
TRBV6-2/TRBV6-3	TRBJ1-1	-	CASSDGSGTEAFF